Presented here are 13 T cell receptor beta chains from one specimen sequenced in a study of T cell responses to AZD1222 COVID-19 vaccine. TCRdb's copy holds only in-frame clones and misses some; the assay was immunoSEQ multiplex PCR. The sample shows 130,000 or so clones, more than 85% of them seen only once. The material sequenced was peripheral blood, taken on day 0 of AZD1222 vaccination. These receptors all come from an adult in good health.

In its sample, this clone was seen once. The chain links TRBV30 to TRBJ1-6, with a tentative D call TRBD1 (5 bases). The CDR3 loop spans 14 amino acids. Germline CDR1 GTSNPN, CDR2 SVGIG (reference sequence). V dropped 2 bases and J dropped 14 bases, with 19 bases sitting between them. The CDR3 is CAWSTPEPRGTLHF. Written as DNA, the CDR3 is TGTGCCTGGAGTACCCCGGAGCCTCGGGGGACCCTCCACTTT. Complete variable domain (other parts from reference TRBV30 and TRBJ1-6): SQTIHQWPATLVQPVGSPLSLECTVEGTSNPNLYWYRQAAGRGLQLLFYSVGIGQISSEVPQNLSASRPQDRQFILSSKKLLLSDSGFYLCAWSTPEPRGTLHFGNGTRLTVT.

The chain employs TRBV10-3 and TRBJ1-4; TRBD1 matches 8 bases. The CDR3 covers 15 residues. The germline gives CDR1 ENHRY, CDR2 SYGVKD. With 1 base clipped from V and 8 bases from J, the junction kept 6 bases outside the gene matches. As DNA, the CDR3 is TGTGCCATCAGTGAGTACCAGGGGGCGCCGGAAAAACTGTTTTTT. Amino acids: CAISEYQGAPEKLFF.

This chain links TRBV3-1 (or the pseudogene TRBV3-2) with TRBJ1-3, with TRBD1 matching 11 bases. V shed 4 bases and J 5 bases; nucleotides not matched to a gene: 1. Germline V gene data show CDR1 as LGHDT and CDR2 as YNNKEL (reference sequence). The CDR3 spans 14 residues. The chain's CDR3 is CASSRDRGRNTIYF. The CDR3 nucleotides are TGTGCCAGCAGCCGGGACAGGGGGAGAAACACCATATATTTT.

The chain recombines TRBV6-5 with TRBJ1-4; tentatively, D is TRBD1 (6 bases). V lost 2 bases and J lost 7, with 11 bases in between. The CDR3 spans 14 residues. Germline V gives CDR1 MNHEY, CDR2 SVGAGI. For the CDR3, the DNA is TGTGCCAGCAGTTACGACAGGTTTGGTGAAAAACTGTTTTTT. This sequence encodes CASSYDRFGEKLFF.

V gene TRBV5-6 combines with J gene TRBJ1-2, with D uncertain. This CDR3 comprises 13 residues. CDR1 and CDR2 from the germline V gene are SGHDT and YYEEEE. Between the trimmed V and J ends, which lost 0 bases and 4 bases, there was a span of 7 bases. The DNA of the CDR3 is TGTGCCAGCAGCTTGGTCGTCAGCTATGGCTACACCTTC. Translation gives CASSLVVSYGYTF.

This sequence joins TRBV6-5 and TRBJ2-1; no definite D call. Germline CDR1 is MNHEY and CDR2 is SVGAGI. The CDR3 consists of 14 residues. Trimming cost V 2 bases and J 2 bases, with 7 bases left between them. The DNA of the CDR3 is TGTGCCAGCAGTTACAGGGTTACCTACAATGAGCAGTTCTTC. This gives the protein CASSYRVTYNEQFF.

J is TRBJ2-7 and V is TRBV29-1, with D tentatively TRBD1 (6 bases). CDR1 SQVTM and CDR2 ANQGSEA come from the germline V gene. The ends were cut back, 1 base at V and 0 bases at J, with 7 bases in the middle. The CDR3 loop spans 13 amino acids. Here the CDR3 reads CSVEADSSYEQYF. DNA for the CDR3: TGCAGCGTTGAAGCGGACAGCTCCTACGAGCAGTACTTC.

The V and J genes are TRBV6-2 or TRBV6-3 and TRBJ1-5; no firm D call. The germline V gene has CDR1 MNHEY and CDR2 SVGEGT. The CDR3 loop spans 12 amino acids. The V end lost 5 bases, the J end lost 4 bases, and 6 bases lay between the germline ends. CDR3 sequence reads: CASSGRNQPQHF. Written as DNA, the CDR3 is TGTGCCAGCAGTGGCAGGAATCAGCCCCAGCATTTT.

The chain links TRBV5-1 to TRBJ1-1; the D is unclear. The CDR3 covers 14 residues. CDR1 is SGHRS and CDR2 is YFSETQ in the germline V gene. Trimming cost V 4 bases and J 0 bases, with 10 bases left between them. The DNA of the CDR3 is TGCGCCAGCAGCCTGGCAGTGATGAACACTGAAGCTTTCTTT. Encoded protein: CASSLAVMNTEAFF.

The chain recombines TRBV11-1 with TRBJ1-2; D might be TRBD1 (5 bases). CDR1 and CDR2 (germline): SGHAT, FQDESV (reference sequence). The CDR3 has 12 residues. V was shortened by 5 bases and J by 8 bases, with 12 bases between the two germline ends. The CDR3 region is CASSESGEGYTF. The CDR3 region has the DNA TGTGCCAGCAGCGAATCGGGGGAAGGCTACACCTTC.

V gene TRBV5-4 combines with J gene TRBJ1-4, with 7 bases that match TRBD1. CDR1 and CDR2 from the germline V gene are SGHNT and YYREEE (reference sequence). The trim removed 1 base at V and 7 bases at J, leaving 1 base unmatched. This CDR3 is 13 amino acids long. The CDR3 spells CASSLNRGEKLFF. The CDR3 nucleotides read TGTGCCAGCAGCTTGAACAGGGGTGAAAAACTGTTTTTT.

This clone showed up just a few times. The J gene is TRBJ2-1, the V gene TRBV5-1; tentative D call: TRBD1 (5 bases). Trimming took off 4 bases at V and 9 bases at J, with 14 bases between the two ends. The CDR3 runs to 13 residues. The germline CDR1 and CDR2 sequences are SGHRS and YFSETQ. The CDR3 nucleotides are TGCGCCAGCAGCCCGAAAGGGGATGGTGAGCAGTTCTTC. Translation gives CASSPKGDGEQFF.

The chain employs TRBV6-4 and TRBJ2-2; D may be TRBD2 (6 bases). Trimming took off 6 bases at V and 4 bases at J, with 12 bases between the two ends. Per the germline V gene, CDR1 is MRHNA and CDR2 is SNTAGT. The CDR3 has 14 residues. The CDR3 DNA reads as TGTGCCAGCAGCACGGGACTCTTCACCGGGGAGCTGTTTTTT. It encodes CASSTGLFTGELFF.